Included here is one TCR beta chain sequence, with context. This entry is derived from a study of T cell changes during pregnancy in multiple sclerosis. Assay used: immunoSEQ multiplex PCR; TCRdb lists only in-frame clones, some missing. This table holds more than 65,000 clones, over 80% found once. This receptor was obtained from a female donor with multiple sclerosis, enrolled in a pregnancy study. The sample consisted of peripheral blood, taken in the first trimester of pregnancy.

CDR3 in amino acids: CATSQRKTGSEQYF. As DNA, the CDR3 is TGTGCCACCAGCCAGAGGAAAACAGGGAGCGAGCAGTACTTC. V and J are TRBV15 and TRBJ2-7; D is possibly TRBD1 (6 bases). V was shortened by 5 bases and J by 6 bases, with 17 bases between the two germline ends. CDR3 length: 14 amino acids. CDR1 is LNHNV and CDR2 is YYDKDF in the germline V gene (reference sequence).